This TCR beta chain was sequenced in a study of cytomegalovirus exposure and HLA in healthy donors (dated by TCRdb to 2015 to 2018). As for the study more broadly: According to an earlier analysis of 587 of the donors, about 180 million T cells yielded roughly 110 million unique TCR beta sequences and around 300 Gb of sequence data. Typing coverage varied by locus: roughly 629-630 donors for A, B, C, DRB1 and DQB1; 522 for DQA1; more than 600 for DPA1; approximately 470 for DPB1. Of the approximately 400 genotyped donors, 65% to 90% were placed in the genetic ancestry cluster associated with self-reported Caucasian donors. Genome-wide SNP genotypes for about 65% of the roughly 700 donors were used in a later genetic analysis, which treated that subset as a discovery cohort. Among 398 genotyped donors of the cohort, an average of roughly 240,000 unique TCR beta nucleotide sequences were sequenced per donor, around a sixth of them non-productive. The later analysis used no new phenotypic data to find candidate immune exposures, relying instead on TCR beta sequences and their occurrence across donors. The T cell repertoires of 550 to 850 subjects were profiled by immunosequencing and related to cytomegalovirus serostatus. Besides the first cohort of 666 subjects, a separate validation cohort made up of over a hundred different subjects was used. The study combined high-throughput TCR immunosequencing, statistical association of individual TCRs with disease status, and machine learning to predict cytomegalovirus infection status. Every repertoire in the discovery cohort had been generated on one and the same sequencing platform. Donor age, sex, ethnicity and CMV serostatus were compiled alongside the repertoire data. In a later analysis, previously published TCR beta repertoires from about 640 donors were re-analyzed and high-resolution HLA genotyping was added so that TCR occurrence patterns could be studied. The study aimed to test whether cataloging public T cell receptors could reveal signatures of past pathogen exposure. An early release covering about 600 HLA-typed donors comprised roughly 300 gigabases of sequencing data and approximately 80 million unique TCR sequences. About five DR-DQ haplotypes were treated as single units for association and clustering because of strong linkage in the cohort. In an earlier analysis of roughly 600 of the donors, high-throughput TCR beta sequencing was used to judge whether each TCR beta V gene segment behaved as functional or pseudogenic. Class I and class II HLA loci were covered by the typing at four-digit resolution.

On the study overall, not on this receptor specifically: It was suggested by the authors that the approach could potentially be generalized to other disease states and immunological phenotypes. According to a later analysis, most CMV-associated TCR beta chains appeared to be HLA-restricted, and the HLA associations seemed to be driven largely by CMV exposure. Cytomegalovirus status was reported to be diagnosed by the classifier with high specificity and sensitivity in both the original and validation cohorts. The study listed 150 to 200 TCR beta chains as associated with cytomegalovirus. CMV serostatus was the only immune exposure information available for the cohort. At a false discovery rate of 0.05, a later analysis linked under 20,000 TCR beta sequences to specific HLA alleles. Strong co-occurrence of HLA alleles, especially DR and DQ, made assigning TCR associations to individual alleles difficult. Because some donors lacked HLA typing at each locus, the association tests relied only on the typed subset. Approximately 16 rarely observed V segments, including chromosome 9 orphons, were excluded from the earlier analysis of a few hundred of the donors because counts were too low. In a later analysis, TCR association rates were found to vary across HLA loci, with the most associated TCRs seen for DRB1 alleles and the fewest for HLA-C alleles. Linkage disequilibrium might explain the correlated functional status among segregating V segments, but an unknown experimental factor could not be excluded. Most TCR sequences were seen in very few donors, while some public TCRs were found in many individuals. A group of highly shared sequence variants was considered likely to be a technical artifact of the sequencing pipeline. In a later analysis, HLA-associated TCR beta chains were found to be more clonally expanded and to have lower generation probabilities than equally common non-associated chains. Only TCR beta chains were sequenced in this cohort, and the absence of alpha or paired-chain data limited detectable features. A further reported finding was that TCR beta sequences accurately predicted the HLA-A and HLA-B alleles for most subjects in the first cohort. In a later analysis, several top co-occurrence clusters were reported to appear linked to parvovirus B19, influenza, CMV and Epstein-Barr virus. In a later genetic analysis, fewer N-insertions in productive TCRs were reported among donors in an Asian-associated ancestry cluster than the approximately 630-donor mean. In an earlier analysis of 587 of the donors, most TCR beta V segments appeared in productive rearrangements about 90% or about 30% of the time, broadly matching IMGT annotations. A few of the identified cytomegalovirus-associated TCR beta chains were confirmed in vitro to be specific for cytomegalovirus antigens. Because the 87-base-pair reads could not distinguish some IMGT-functional V segments, including TRBV6-2 and TRBV6-3, those segments were excluded. V-gene and J-gene trimming of TCR beta chains was associated with a missense DCLRE1C variant in a later genetic analysis, and the association was replicated in an independent cohort. The presence/absence analyses assumed that sequencing depth was roughly uniform across donors, and that assumption may not be true.

In the case of this clone: This receptor's antigen is unknown.

The cohort consisted of fewer than 700 healthy bone marrow donors. All cohort members were sampled while nominally healthy, although unrecorded immune exposures were likely present. The donor was CMV seronegative and was included in the group of about 400 seronegative cohort members. Each donor provided a peripheral blood sample, and peripheral blood mononuclear cells were used for TCR beta sequencing. The Qiagen DNeasy Blood Extraction Kit was used to extract genomic DNA from the blood cell samples. Counted from cysteine to phenylalanine, this CDR3 has 13 amino acids. Just the 39-base CDR3 DNA is kept, in frame starting at base 1. Taken from the germline V gene, the CDR1 and CDR2 loops are MNHEY and SVGAGI. Libraries were built with the immunoSEQ multiplex PCR assay. The multiplex PCR relied on a mix of 60 forward primers for TCR Vbeta segments and 13 reverse primers for TCR Jbeta segments. A multiplex PCR assay on genomic DNA amplified the CDR3 region of rearranged TCR beta genes. On the Illumina HiSeq System, the amplified TCR beta libraries were sequenced as 87-base-pair reads. Per the source publication's procedure: Across the 666 repertoires, a later analysis counted some 80 million unique TCR beta chains, roughly 11 million of which were shared by at least two donors. Raw reads were error-corrected and collapsed into unique sequences by a nearest-neighbor algorithm in which closely related sequences were merged to remove PCR and sequencing errors. Alignment of CDR3 sequences to IMGT reference sequences was used to assign V, D and J gene segments. For a sequence to be retained, a match of at least six nucleotides was required to both a V gene segment and a J gene segment. Rearrangements were classified as productive when the CDR3 lacked stop codons and remained in frame with V and J, and all other rearrangements were classified as non-productive. Following IMGT convention, CDR3 was defined as the stretch from the second conserved V-encoded cysteine up to the conserved J-encoded phenylalanine. The earlier analysis of about 610 of the donors excluded any sequence lacking an unambiguous match to a single V gene segment. In an earlier analysis of some 590 of the donors, a V segment was called functional when productive rearrangements were above 56.7%, and segregating when the standard deviation between donors exceeded 5%. A statistical classification framework was built for diagnosing cytomegalovirus status from the catalog of TCR beta chain sequences. V and J gene assignment, in a later analysis, came from comparing TCR nucleotide sequences with IMGT/GENE-DB human TR gene sequences. Using the TCRdist pipeline, a later analysis assigned CDR3 sequences along with most-parsimonious VDJ recombination scenarios. In a later analysis, every TCR beta chain was defined by the combination of its CDR3 amino acid sequence and its V-gene family, and reads without a unique V-gene family were dropped. As a way to deal with suspected cross-contamination and a sequencing artifact, a later analysis dropped 640 or so nucleotide sequences that were highly shared and had low generation probability. In a later analysis, a clonal expansion index for each public chain was calculated from normalized within-repertoire ranks of inferred template counts. In a later analysis, generation probabilities were computed using a VDJ recombination model fitted to out-of-frame rearrangements, and the results were checked against IGoR. Hypergeometric tests were used in a later analysis to score TCR-TCR, TCR-HLA and TCR-CMV co-occurrence, with a repertoire-size bias correction applied to the TCR pairs. In a later analysis, false discovery rates were estimated by permuting HLA or CMV assignments 20 times. A later analysis grouped co-occurring TCRs with DBSCAN, adding TCRdist sequence similarity when clustering within HLA-allele-positive subsets. Co-occurrence clustering excluded repertoires with fewer than 30,000 or more than 120,000 public chains, plus five with anomalous nucleotide sharing. Held by TCRdb, this immuneACCESS table contains in-frame sequences only and omits some clones. Under half of the omission traces to an unresolved V gene where checked; the cause of the rest is unknown. For V, J and clone size, that table is used; D and trimming come from the DNA. This sample's table carries 150,000 to 200,000 clones. The top ten clonotypes cover roughly 0.74% of the sample.

This TCR came from a boy under 18 in good health and CMV-seronegative. The rearranged segments are TRBV6-5 and TRBJ2-5; TRBD1 fits 7 bases in the junction. The DNA end favors TRBJ2-7, so the J call may be wrong. Sequenced input: PBMCs. The bases are TGTGCCAGCAGTAACAGGGGAACCTACGAGCAGTACTTC. This sequence encodes CASSNRGTYEQYF.